This T cell receptor (beta chain) was captured in a study of cytomegalovirus exposure and HLA in healthy donors. To note about this clone: The junction departs from the called germline gene at one end, perhaps through a read error.

Germline-derived CDR1 and CDR2 are SSHAT and FNYEAQ (reference sequence). This CDR3 is built from 14 residues. The study ran its PCR with 60 Vbeta and 13 Jbeta primers. Profiled with immunoSEQ multiplex PCR; TCRdb holds only in-frame clones, not every one. The table has about 140,000 clones, approximately 82% seen once; the top ten hold 1.4% to 1.5%. Specimen: PBMCs. The clonotype originates from a man aged 25 to 40 in good health and CMV-seropositive. The chain recombines TRBV7-7 with TRBJ2-1; 11 positions agree with TRBD2. The CDR3 is CASSSSGGYNEQFF. In DNA form, the CDR3 reads TGTGCTAGCAGCTCTAGCGGGGGGTACAATGAGCAGTTCTTC.